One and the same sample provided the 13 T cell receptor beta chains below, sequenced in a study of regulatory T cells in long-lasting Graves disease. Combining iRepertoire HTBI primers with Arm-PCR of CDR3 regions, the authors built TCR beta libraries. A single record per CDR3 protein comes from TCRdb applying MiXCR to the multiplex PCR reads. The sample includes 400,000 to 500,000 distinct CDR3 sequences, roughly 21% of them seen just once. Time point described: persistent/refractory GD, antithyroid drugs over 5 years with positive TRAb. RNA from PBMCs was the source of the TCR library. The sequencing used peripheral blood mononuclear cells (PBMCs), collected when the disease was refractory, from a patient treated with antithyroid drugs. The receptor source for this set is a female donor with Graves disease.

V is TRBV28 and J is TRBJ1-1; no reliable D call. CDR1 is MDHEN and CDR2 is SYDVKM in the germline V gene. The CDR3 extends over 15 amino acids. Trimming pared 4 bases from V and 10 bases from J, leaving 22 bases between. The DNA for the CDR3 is TGTGCCAGCAGTTGGGGATCAATGGGCAGGCGCGGAGCTTTCTTT. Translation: CASSWGSMGRRGAFF.

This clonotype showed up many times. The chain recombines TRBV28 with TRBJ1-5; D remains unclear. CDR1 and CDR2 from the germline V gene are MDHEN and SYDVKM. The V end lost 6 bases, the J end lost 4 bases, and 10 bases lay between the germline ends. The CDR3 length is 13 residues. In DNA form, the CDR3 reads TGTGCCAGCAGCTTACCCGGTAATCAGCCCCAGCATTTT. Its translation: CASSLPGNQPQHF.

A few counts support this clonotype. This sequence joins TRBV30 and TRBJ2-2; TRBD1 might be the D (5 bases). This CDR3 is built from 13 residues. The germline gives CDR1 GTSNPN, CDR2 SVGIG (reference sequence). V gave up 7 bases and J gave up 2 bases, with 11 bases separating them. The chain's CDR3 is CAYDSLNTGELFF. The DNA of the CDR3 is TGTGCCTACGACAGTCTTAACACCGGGGAGCTGTTTTTT.

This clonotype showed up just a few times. CDR3 in amino acids: CSARPSDRGETEAFF. DNA for the CDR3: TGCAGTGCTAGGCCATCGGACAGGGGTGAGACTGAAGCTTTCTTT. The chain has TRBV20-1 and TRBJ1-1; TRBD1 aligns across 9 bases. Germline V CDR1 and CDR2: DFQATT, SNEGSKA (reference sequence). V lost 3 bases, J lost 5 bases, and 10 bases stayed unmatched. The CDR3 extends over 15 amino acids.

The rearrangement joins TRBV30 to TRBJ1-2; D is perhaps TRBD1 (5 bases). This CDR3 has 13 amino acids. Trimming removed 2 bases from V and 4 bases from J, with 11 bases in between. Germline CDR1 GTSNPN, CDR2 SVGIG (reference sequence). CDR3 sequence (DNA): TGTGCCTGGAGTCCTCAGGGAGGCTATGGCTACACCTTC. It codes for CAWSPQGGYGYTF.

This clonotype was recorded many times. The CDR3 DNA is TGTGCCAGCAGTGATAGAGGCGGATCCTACGAGCAGTACTTC. Protein sequence: CASSDRGGSYEQYF. The V gene is TRBV12-3 or TRBV12-4, the J gene TRBJ2-7; D uncertain. CDR3 size: 14 residues. Trimming pared 5 bases from V and 1 base from J, leaving 12 bases between.

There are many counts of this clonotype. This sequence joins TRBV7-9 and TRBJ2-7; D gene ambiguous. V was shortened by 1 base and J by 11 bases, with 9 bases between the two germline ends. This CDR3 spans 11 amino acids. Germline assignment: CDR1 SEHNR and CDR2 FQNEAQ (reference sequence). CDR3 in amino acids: CASSLGNTKYF. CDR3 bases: TGTGCCAGCAGCTTAGGTAATACAAAGTACTTC.

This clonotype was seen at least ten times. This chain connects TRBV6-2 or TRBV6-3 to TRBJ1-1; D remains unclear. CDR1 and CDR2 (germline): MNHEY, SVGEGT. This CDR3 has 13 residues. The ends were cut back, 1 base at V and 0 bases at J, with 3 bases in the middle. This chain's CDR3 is CASSYFMNTEAFF. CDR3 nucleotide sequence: TGTGCCAGCAGTTACTTTATGAACACTGAAGCTTTCTTT.

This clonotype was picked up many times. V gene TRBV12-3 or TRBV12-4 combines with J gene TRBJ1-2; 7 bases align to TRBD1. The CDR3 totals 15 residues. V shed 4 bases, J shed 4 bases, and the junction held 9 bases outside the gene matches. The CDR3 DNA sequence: TGTGCCAGCAGTTCCCGGGGGGACAGCTTCTATGGCTACACCTTC. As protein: CASSSRGDSFYGYTF.

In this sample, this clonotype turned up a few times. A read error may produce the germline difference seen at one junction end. The CDR3: CASSLQLAGVSGELFF. CDR3 DNA: TGTGCTAGCAGCTTACAACTAGCGGGAGTGTCCGGGGAGCTGTTTTTT. V gene TRBV7-7 combines with J gene TRBJ2-2, with 11 bases lining up with TRBD2. Germline V gene data show CDR1 as SSHAT and CDR2 as FNYEAQ (reference sequence). The CDR3 runs to 16 residues.

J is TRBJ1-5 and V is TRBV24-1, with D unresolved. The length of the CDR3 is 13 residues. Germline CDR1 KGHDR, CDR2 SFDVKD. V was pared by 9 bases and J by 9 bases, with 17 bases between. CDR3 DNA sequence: TGTGCCACCTCAGGACGGGCAATCGGGCCCCAGCATTTT. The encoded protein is CATSGRAIGPQHF.

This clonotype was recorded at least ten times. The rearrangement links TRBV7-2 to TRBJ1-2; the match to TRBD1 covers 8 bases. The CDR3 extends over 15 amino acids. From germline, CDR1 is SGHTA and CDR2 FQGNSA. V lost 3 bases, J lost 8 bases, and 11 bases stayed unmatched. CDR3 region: CASSFLSRGLRGYTF. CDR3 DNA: TGTGCCAGCAGCTTTTTGTCCAGGGGGCTGAGGGGCTACACCTTC.

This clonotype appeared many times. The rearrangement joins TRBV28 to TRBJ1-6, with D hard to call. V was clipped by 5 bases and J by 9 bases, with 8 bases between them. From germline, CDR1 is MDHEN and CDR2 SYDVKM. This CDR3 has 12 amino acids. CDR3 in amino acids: CASSPPRSPLHF. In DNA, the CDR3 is TGTGCCAGCAGTCCGCCTCGTTCACCCCTCCACTTT.